The clone carrying this T cell receptor (beta chain) was seen just once. This sample stems from a study of blood T cell repertoires in COVID-19. Study context: Donors in the United States, Italy and Spain gave samples during acute or convalescent COVID-19. Sample material is recorded as cDNA or gDNA derived from T cells, B-cell-depleted T cells, or PBMCs.

Trimming removed 4 bases from V and 3 bases from J, with 13 bases in between. Germline CDR1 is SGHRS and CDR2 is YFSETQ. The CDR3 consists of 14 residues. In the original workflow: Amplification with reference gene primers provided the estimates of nucleated cell counts. The data were produced by immunoSEQ multiplex PCR, yet TCRdb's version contains in-frame clones alone and is incomplete. That table furnishes V, J and clone size, whereas the DNA furnished D and trimming. The sample consists of about 63,000 clones, 83% of them appearing once. This chain joins TRBV5-1 and TRBJ1-2; tentatively, D is TRBD1 (6 bases). This receptor was obtained from a human donor in a cohort sampled during active COVID-19. Sequencing was carried out using peripheral blood. The CDR3 sequence: CASSPLRQDYGYTF. CDR3 nucleotide sequence: TGCGCCAGCAGCCCGCTTAGACAGGACTATGGCTACACCTTC.